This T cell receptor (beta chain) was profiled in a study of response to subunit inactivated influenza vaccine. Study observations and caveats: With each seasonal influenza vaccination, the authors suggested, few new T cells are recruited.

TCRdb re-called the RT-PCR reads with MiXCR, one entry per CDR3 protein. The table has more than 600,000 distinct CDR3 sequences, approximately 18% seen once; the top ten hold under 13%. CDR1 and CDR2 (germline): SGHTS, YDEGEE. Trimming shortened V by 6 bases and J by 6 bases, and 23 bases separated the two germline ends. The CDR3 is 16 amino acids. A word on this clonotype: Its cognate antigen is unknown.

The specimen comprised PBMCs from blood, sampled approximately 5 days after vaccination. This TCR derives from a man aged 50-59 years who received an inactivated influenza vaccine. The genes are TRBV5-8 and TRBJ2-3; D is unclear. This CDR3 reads CASITETKRHTDTQYF. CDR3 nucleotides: TGTGCCAGCATCACTGAAACCAAGAGGCACACGGATACGCAGTATTTT. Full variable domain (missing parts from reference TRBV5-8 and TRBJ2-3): EAGVTQSPTHLIKTRGQQATLRCSPISGHTSVYWYQQALGLGLQFLLWYDEGEERNRGNFPPRFSGRQFPNYSSELNVNALELEDSALYLCASITETKRHTDTQYFGPGTRLTVL.